This record covers a single T cell receptor (beta chain). As handled by the study authors: For nucleated cells, counts were estimated from reference gene primer amplification. This table comes from immunoSEQ multiplex PCR, and its TCRdb copy is limited to in-frame clones, with some not included. Clone size and the V and J calls come from that table; the DNA yielded D and trimming. The sample carries around 250,000 clones, 75% to 90% recorded once. This sample was included in a study of blood T cell repertoires in COVID-19. On the study more broadly: COVID-19 samples collected from the United States, Italy and Spain covered acute and convalescent phases. Sample material is recorded as cDNA or gDNA derived from T cells, B-cell-depleted T cells, or PBMCs.

Germline CDR1 reads MNHEY; CDR2 reads SVGAGI. The CDR3 sequence is 15 residues long. The junction had 11 bases not matched to a gene; V was cut back by 6 bases and J by 6 bases. Material: peripheral blood. This rearrangement joins TRBV6-5 to TRBJ1-2, with 9 bases that match TRBD1. The TCR originated in a woman aged 25 to 39 with active or convalescent COVID-19. The CDR3 nucleotides read TGTGCCAGCAGCGACCGCAATACAGGGGGCGATGGCTACACCTTC. Translating it yields CASSDRNTGGDGYTF.